This T cell receptor beta chain was found in a study of T cells after yellow fever vaccination (dated by TCRdb to between 2018 and 2021). At the level of the whole study: The SMART-Seq v4 Ultra Low Input RNA kit was used to prepare libraries from fractions with low cell numbers. To follow T-cell clones before and after primary and booster YFV17D yellow fever vaccination, bulk TCR alpha and beta repertoires were sequenced over time. The cohort comprised two healthy male donors, one aged 18 to 30 and one aged 30 to 40 years. Bulk PBMC replicates and cell subsets were isolated from blood drawn at multiple timepoints before and after both primary and secondary immunization. What the work shows at the level of the full study, not this receptor alone: A small share of clonotypes was detected in both CD4 and CD8 compartments, with the overlap likely arising from convergent recombination. The secondary T-cell response was weaker than the primary response but faster, peaking on day 5 instead of day 15. Computational filtering was required because FACS-sorted repertoires could contain abundant contaminating clonotypes from the bulk population. Only two donors were included in the study, so the extent to which the findings can be generalized is limited. After the booster, most clones that had expanded after primary vaccination were detected again (over 95% of CD4 and about 88% of CD8), suggesting broad maintenance of memory.

The table lists this clonotype with a few counts. Its antigen specificity is not known. No per-base quality is available; no much larger clone lies one base away. The run used an Illumina NovaSeq 6000. TCR cDNA was synthesized by 5'RACE template switching, which introduced a universal primer site and unique molecular identifiers. Priming of cDNA synthesis was performed from both the TCR alpha and TCR beta constant segments. Library amplification used two PCR steps, and the second PCR step added sample barcodes and sequencing adapters. Sequencing of libraries was performed on Illumina HiSeq 2500 (2x100 bp) or NovaSeq (2x150 bp). The authors' analysis ran thus. MIGEC was used to demultiplex reads and collapse the reads into UMI consensus sequences, and MiXCR was used for V(D)J alignment. Using edgeR on replicate PBMC samples, clonotypes were called vaccine-responding if FDR was below 0.01 and the log2 fold change was above 5 up to day 15. CD4 or CD8 identity was assigned to each bulk clonotype according to whether the clonotype was present at higher abundance in the sequenced CD4 repertoire or the sequenced CD8 repertoire. The public reads were run again by TCRdb, first through fastp at Q25 and then through MiXCR, and only productive beta chains were kept. Rows with a matching CDR3 protein are joined into one entry that keeps the most common DNA and genes. It is TCRdb's table, rather than the study itself, that gives the V and J calls and clone size. For this sample the table gives just over 250,000 distinct CDR3 sequences, of which about 5% were detected only once. Less than 3.5% of the sample is taken by the ten largest.

V loses 3 bases, J loses 0 bases, and the germline ends lie 9 bases apart. Counted from cysteine to phenylalanine, this CDR3 has 14 amino acids. Just the 42-base CDR3 DNA is kept, in frame starting at base 1. Per the germline V gene (reference sequence), SGHNT is the CDR1 and YYREEE is the CDR2. The treatment or condition label for this specimen denotes: live attenuated yellow fever vaccine strain. A standard Ficoll-Paque protocol was used to isolate PBMCs from peripheral blood. Dynabeads CD4 and CD8 positive selection kits were used to isolate the CD4 and CD8 T-cell fractions. TriZol was used to extract RNA from bulk PBMCs, from CD4 and CD8 fractions, and from dextramer-positive and dextramer-negative fractions.

This sequence was found in a man in his late teens or twenties who received the YFV17D yellow fever vaccine. The sample consisted of CD4+ T cells sorted from PBMCs, taken on the day of the yellow fever booster vaccination. The chain links TRBV5-4 with TRBJ2-5; the D gene could be TRBD1 or TRBD2, each one agreeing over 5 bases. The CDR3 reads as follows: CASSYGTDQETQYF. The sequenced DNA is TGTGCCAGCAGCTACGGGACGGACCAAGAGACCCAGTACTTC. The full variable domain, with segments outside the CDR3 supplied by the reference TRBV5-4 and TRBJ2-5 proteins, appears as ETGVTQSPTHLIKTRGQQVTLRCSSQSGHNTVSWYQQALGQGPQFIFQYYREEENGRGNFPPRFSGLQFPNYSSELNVNALELDDSALYLCASSYGTDQETQYFGPGTRLLVL.